This is a list of T cell receptor beta chains from one sample in a study of cytomegalovirus exposure and HLA in healthy donors. The repertoire was sequenced with immunoSEQ multiplex PCR; TCRdb's copy has only in-frame clones and lacks some. The data contain around 120,000 clones, around four fifths of them singletons. Input material: PBMCs. The receptors were sampled from a human donor in good health. CDR3s include the opening cysteine and the closing phenylalanine or tryptophan. D genes are given only for firm matches. Expanded clones are given a class, and other clones once, few, many or no size at all.

clone size	V gene	J gene	D gene	CDR3 protein	CDR3 DNA
NA	TRBV6-6	TRBJ1-2	TRBD1	CASSPPDRGGGYGYTF	TGTGCCAGCAGTCCGCCAGACAGGGGAGGAGGCTATGGCTACACCTTC
NA	TRBV28	TRBJ1-4	NA	CASSFGSGINEKLFF	TGTGCCAGCAGTTTTGGTTCAGGGATTAATGAAAAACTGTTTTTT
few	TRBV5-1	TRBJ1-2	NA	CASSLLQTPQGYTF	TGCGCCAGCAGCTTGCTCCAAACCCCCCAGGGCTACACCTTC
NA	TRBV9	TRBJ2-1	NA	CASSVGSGNEQFF	TGTGCCAGCAGCGTAGGTAGTGGCAATGAGCAGTTCTTC
NA	TRBV11-2	TRBJ2-1	TRBD1	CASQTGANNEQFF	TGTGCCAGCCAGACAGGGGCGAACAATGAGCAGTTCTTC
NA	TRBV27	TRBJ1-4	NA	CASSLSGPHNEKLFF	TGTGCCAGCAGTTTGTCAGGGCCGCACAATGAAAAACTGTTTTTT
NA	TRBV5-1	TRBJ2-7	NA	CASANRYAYEQYF	TGCGCCAGCGCAAACAGGTATGCCTACGAGCAGTACTTC
NA	TRBV7-2	TRBJ1-2	NA	CASSSSGGRGFGYGYTF	TGTGCCAGCAGCTCAAGCGGGGGGCGAGGTTTCGGCTATGGCTACACCTTC
NA	TRBV6-5	TRBJ1-1	TRBD1	CASSDSTGGAFF	TGTGCCAGCAGTGACTCGACAGGGGGGGCTTTCTTT
NA	TRBV6-5	TRBJ1-2	NA	CASSSRQAHYGYTF	TGTGCCAGCAGTAGCAGACAGGCGCACTATGGCTACACCTTC
NA	TRBV7-9	TRBJ1-1	NA	CASSGHRDARKMNTEAFF	TGTGCCAGCAGCGGTCACAGGGACGCCCGGAAAATGAACACTGAAGCTTTCTTT
NA	TRBV2	TRBJ2-7	TRBD1	CASRGGPGVYEQYF	TGTGCCAGCAGAGGGGGCCCAGGGGTATACGAGCAGTACTTC
NA	TRBV2	TRBJ2-1	TRBD1	CASLGQGLNEQFF	TGTGCCAGCTTGGGACAGGGTCTGAATGAGCAGTTCTTC
NA	TRBV2	TRBJ2-5	TRBD2	CASSERTSGEETQYF	TGTGCCAGCAGTGAGAGGACTAGCGGGGAAGAGACCCAGTACTTC
NA	TRBV7-9	TRBJ1-2	TRBD1	CASSRDRDIFLDGYTF	TGTGCCAGCAGCAGAGACAGGGATATTTTCCTGGATGGCTACACCTTC
NA	TRBV28	TRBJ1-3	TRBD1	CASRSGDRGSGNTIYF	TGTGCCAGCAGGTCAGGAGACAGGGGCTCTGGAAACACCATATATTTT
NA	TRBV28	TRBJ1-5	NA	CASSLYRSNQPQHF	TGTGCCAGCAGTTTATATCGGAGCAATCAGCCCCAGCATTTT
NA	TRBV7-3	TRBJ2-1	TRBD2	CASSSGLAGGVSFF	TGTGCCAGCAGCTCAGGACTAGCGGGGGGTGTTTCGTTCTTC
NA	TRBV19	TRBJ1-2	NA	CASSIDLAGVTYGYTF	TGTGCCAGTAGTATAGATCTCGCGGGGGTTACCTATGGCTACACCTTC
NA	TRBV7-8	TRBJ1-5	NA	CASSSQNQPQHF	TGTGCCAGCAGCTCTCAGAATCAGCCCCAGCATTTT
NA	TRBV10-3	TRBJ2-7	TRBD2	CAISESFGLAGGQEQYF	TGTGCCATCAGTGAGTCTTTTGGACTAGCGGGGGGGCAGGAGCAGTACTTC
once	TRBV9	TRBJ2-7	NA	CASSVDGSYEQYF	TGTGCCAGCAGCGTAGACGGCTCCTACGAGCAGTACTTC
NA	TRBV14	TRBJ1-2	TRBD1	CASSQGLTGDGYTF	TGTGCCAGCAGCCAAGGCCTGACAGGGGATGGCTACACCTTC
NA	TRBV4-1	TRBJ2-3	NA	CASSQAASGLLYTQYF	TGCGCCAGCAGCCAAGCGGCTTCGGGACTCCTCTATACGCAGTATTTT
once	TRBV7-6	TRBJ1-2	NA	CASSLVGSGGYTF	TGTGCCAGCAGCTTAGTCGGGAGCGGAGGCTACACCTTC
NA	TRBV5-5	TRBJ2-1	TRBD2	CASSYPGGNNEQFF	TGTGCCAGCAGCTACCCCGGGGGGAACAATGAGCAGTTCTTC
NA	TRBV7-9	TRBJ2-7	NA	CASSFRDFTYEQYF	TGTGCCAGCAGCTTCCGGGACTTTACCTACGAGCAGTACTTC